What follows are 29 T cell receptor beta chains derived from one specimen sequenced in a study of PD-1 blockade in classical Hodgkin lymphoma. The method was immunoSEQ multiplex PCR; TCRdb's version includes in-frame clones alone and lacks a portion of them. The sample lists about 75,000 clones, roughly 91% occurring once. After autologous stem cell transplantation all patients relapsed, and prior brentuximab vedotin exposure differed between cohorts. This specimen consisted of peripheral blood mononuclear cells (PBMCs), obtained at baseline. All receptors derive from a human donor with classical Hodgkin lymphoma.

A note on this clone: Other nucleotide sequences from this sample produce the same CDR3. The CDR3 bases are TGTGCCAGCTCACCAGCAGATACGCAGTATTTT. This gives the protein CASSPADTQYF. The V call is TRBV18, the J call TRBJ2-3; no definite D call. There are 11 residues in the CDR3. Germline CDR1 and CDR2: KGHSH and LQKENI. Trimming took off 2 bases at V and 4 bases at J, with 1 base between the two ends.

The chain has TRBV15 and TRBJ1-2; D unresolved. Deletions cut 5 bases from V and 5 bases from J, with 18 bases between. The CDR3 is 15 residues long. Germline-derived CDR1 and CDR2 are LNHNV and YYDKDF (reference sequence). CDR3 bases: TGTGCCACCAGCGGCGGTGCCAGGACTGAATATGGCTACACCTTC. Amino acid sequence: CATSGGARTEYGYTF.

This chain connects TRBV11-2 to TRBJ2-1, with D tentatively TRBD2 (6 bases). CDR1 and CDR2 (germline): SGHAT, FQNNGV. The CDR3 runs to 13 residues. V shed 10 bases and J shed 3 bases, with 13 bases lying between them. The CDR3 sequence is CAIRGSLYNEQFF. In DNA, the CDR3 is TGTGCCATACGGGGGAGCCTCTACAATGAGCAGTTCTTC.

V usage is TRBV27 and J usage is TRBJ1-1; possibly TRBD1 for D (6 bases). Germline V gene data show CDR1 as MNHEY and CDR2 as SMNVEV (reference sequence). The CDR3 is 14 amino acids. V was clipped by 2 bases and J by 4 bases, with 11 bases between them. CDR3 nucleotides: TGTGCCAGCAGTTTACAAGACAGGATCACTGAAGCTTTCTTT. Translation gives CASSLQDRITEAFF.

The genes are TRBV19 and TRBJ2-2; D perhaps matches TRBD1 (6 bases). This CDR3 is built from 14 residues. V lost 9 bases, J lost 6 bases, and 17 bases lay in between. CDR1 LNHDA and CDR2 SQIVND come from the germline V gene (reference sequence). The CDR3 DNA sequence: TGTGCCAGCACAGGGTCAGGGGACGCCGGGGAGCTGTTTTTT. Amino acid sequence: CASTGSGDAGELFF.

The V and J genes are TRBV25-1 and TRBJ1-1, with D unclear. The V and J ends lost 2 bases and 6 bases respectively, with 10 bases between them. The CDR3 length is 13 residues. Germline CDR1 MGHDK, CDR2 SYGVNS. In DNA, the CDR3 is TGTGCCAGCAGTGAACTTCGGCAGTCTGAAGCTTTCTTT. Translating it yields CASSELRQSEAFF.

The J gene is TRBJ2-5, the V gene TRBV5-1, with 9 positions matching TRBD1. The DNA end is a closer match to TRBJ2-7, so the J assignment may be wrong. Germline lookup yields CDR1 SGHRS and CDR2 YFSETQ. The CDR3 is made up of 19 amino acids. The chain's CDR3 is CASSLLVGGPGQGLYEQYF. CDR3 DNA: TGCGCCAGCAGCTTGCTCGTCGGGGGCCCGGGACAGGGATTATACGAGCAGTACTTC.

The chain is built from TRBV7-9 and TRBJ2-4; D unclear. Germline CDR1 SEHNR, CDR2 FQNEAQ (reference sequence). The CDR3 loop spans 13 amino acids. Written as DNA, the CDR3 is TGTGCGTCGTCAGACGGTAACAAAAACATTCAGTACTTC. Encoded protein: CASSDGNKNIQYF.

This rearrangement joins TRBV25-1 to TRBJ2-7; TRBD2 aligns across 10 bases. Germline V gives CDR1 MGHDK, CDR2 SYGVNS. This CDR3 has 15 residues. Losses at the gene ends were 4 bases for V and 6 bases for J; bases not matched to a gene: 9. The CDR3 protein is CASSALAGDSSEQYF. CDR3 in DNA: TGTGCCAGCAGTGCCCTAGCGGGAGACTCTTCCGAGCAGTACTTC.

This chain connects TRBV5-1 to TRBJ2-7; no clear D. The CDR3 contains 13 residues. Germline V lookup: CDR1 SGHRS, CDR2 YFSETQ. V shed 2 bases and J shed 2 bases, with 8 bases lying between them. CDR3 in DNA: TGCGCCAGCAGCTTCGAGTCTGCCTACGAGCAGTACTTC. It is translated as CASSFESAYEQYF.

The chain joins TRBV19 to TRBJ2-2; no reliable D call. Germline CDR1 is LNHDA and CDR2 is SQIVND (reference sequence). V was clipped by 7 bases and J by 6 bases, with 21 bases between them. The CDR3 contains 16 residues. CDR3 nucleotide sequence: TGTGCCAGTATCCACACCGGCAAGTCGCCTGCCGGGGAGCTGTTTTTT. It specifies CASIHTGKSPAGELFF.

This rearrangement joins TRBV7-2 to TRBJ2-3; D is unresolved. CDR3 size: 13 residues. The germline CDR1 and CDR2 sequences are SGHTA and FQGNSA. With 2 bases removed from V and 0 bases from J, the gap between germline ends came to 3 bases. The CDR3 region is CASSLLSTDTQYF. DNA for the CDR3: TGTGCCAGCAGCTTACTGAGCACAGATACGCAGTATTTT. Variable domain in full (rest from reference TRBV7-2 and TRBJ2-3): GAGVSQSPSNKVTEKGKDVELRCDPISGHTALYWYRQSLGQGLEFLIYFQGNSAPDKSGLPSDRFSAERTGGSVSTLTIQRTQQEDSAVYLCASSLLSTDTQYFGPGTRLTVL.

The chain carries TRBV12-1 and TRBJ2-2; the table's TRBD1 call for D was not verified on the DNA. TRBV12-1 is termed a pseudogene. This CDR3 spans 20 amino acids. The CDR3 DNA follows: TGTGCCAGCAGCTTTGGGGGACAGGGGGGAAATCACGGGAACACCGGGGAGCTGTTTTTT. Translation gives CASSFGGQGGNHGNTGELFF.

This clone was seen a single time. The chain joins TRBV27 to TRBJ2-1, with TRBD2 matching 11 bases. V dropped 5 bases and J dropped 0; count of bases not matched to a gene: 6. Germline CDR1 reads MNHEY; CDR2 reads SMNVEV (reference sequence). The CDR3 is 17 residues long. CDR3 amino acids: CASSDGLAGSSYNEQFF. The CDR3 DNA reads as TGTGCCAGCAGTGACGGACTAGCGGGCAGCTCCTACAATGAGCAGTTCTTC.

The gene calls are TRBV25-1 and TRBJ1-2, with D tentatively TRBD1 (6 bases). This CDR3 region has 12 residues. Germline V gives CDR1 MGHDK, CDR2 SYGVNS. V was cut by 4 bases and J by 5 bases, with 8 bases left in between. The CDR3 loop is CASSATGYGYTF. CDR3 bases: TGTGCCAGCAGTGCGACAGGATATGGCTACACCTTC.

The V gene is TRBV9, the J gene TRBJ2-1, with 8 bases fitting TRBD1. Germline-derived CDR1 and CDR2 are SGDLS and YYNGEE. The ends lost 2 bases at V and 7 bases at J; junction bases unmatched: 11. There are 16 residues in the CDR3. CDR3 in amino acids: CASSVHRDRSENEQFF. The CDR3 DNA is TGTGCCAGCAGCGTGCACCGGGACAGGAGCGAGAATGAGCAGTTCTTC.

CDR3: CARSLLVQGGVEKLFF. The DNA for the CDR3 is TGTGCCAGAAGCTTGTTGGTCCAGGGAGGTGTTGAAAAACTGTTTTTT. The chain has TRBV5-3 and TRBJ1-4, with a tentative D call TRBD1 (5 bases). TRBV5-3 is recorded as an ORF, its role being uncertain. Between the trimmed V and J ends, which lost 1 base and 7 bases, there was a span of 17 bases. This CDR3 has 16 amino acids.

The J gene is TRBJ2-2, the V gene TRBV19; D not resolved. This CDR3 region has 14 residues. V gave up 1 base and J gave up 2 bases, with 5 bases separating them. CDR1 is LNHDA, CDR2 SQIVND, per germline (reference sequence). This CDR3 reads CASSIGLNTGELFF. In DNA, the CDR3 is TGTGCCAGTAGTATAGGGCTCAACACCGGGGAGCTGTTTTTT.

The chain employs TRBV2 and TRBJ1-1; D might be TRBD1 (6 bases). V was shortened by 2 bases and J by 1 base, with 11 bases between the two germline ends. The germline V gene has CDR1 SNHLY and CDR2 FYNNEI. This CDR3 contains 15 residues. The CDR3 DNA reads as TGTGCCAGCAGTGAAACGGGACACACGAACACTGAAGCTTTCTTT. This codes for CASSETGHTNTEAFF. The variable domain in full, with the rest retrieved from reference TRBV2 and TRBJ1-1, is EPEVTQTPSHQVTQMGQEVILRCVPISNHLYFYWYRQILGQKVEFLVSFYNNEISEKSEIFDDQFSVERPDGSNFTLKIRSTKLEDSAMYFCASSETGHTNTEAFFGQGTRLTVV.

This clone was found once. The rearrangement links TRBV19 to TRBJ2-3, with TRBD2 matching 8 bases. Trimming cost V 0 bases and J 3 bases; bases outside gene matches: 8. The CDR3 has 17 amino acids. The germline CDR1 and CDR2 sequences are LNHDA and SQIVND (reference sequence). The CDR3 sequence is CASSIEIAGPETDTQYF. The CDR3 DNA reads TGTGCCAGTAGTATAGAGATAGCGGGACCTGAGACAGATACGCAGTATTTT.

V gene TRBV11-2 combines with J gene TRBJ1-2; 9 nucleotides align to TRBD1. Germline values: CDR1 SGHAT, CDR2 FQNNGV. Losses at the gene ends were 5 bases for V and 5 bases for J; bases not matched to a gene: 3. CDR3 size: 13 residues. DNA of the CDR3: TGTGCCAGCAGCGACGACAGGGGGTATGGCTACACCTTC. Encoded protein: CASSDDRGYGYTF. The full variable domain, in which reference TRBV11-2 and TRBJ1-2 provide the parts outside the CDR3, is EAGVAQSPRYKIIEKRQSVAFWCNPISGHATLYWYQQILGQGPKLLIQFQNNGVVDDSQLPKDRFSAERLKGVDSTLKIQPAKLEDSAVYLCASSDDRGYGYTFGSGTRLTVV.

This sequence joins TRBV7-9 and TRBJ2-1, with D perhaps assigned TRBD1 or TRBD2 (5 bases each). This CDR3 is 16 amino acids long. Germline V gene lookup returns CDR1 SEHNR and CDR2 FQNEAQ (reference sequence). Deletions cut 7 bases from V and 0 bases from J, with 16 bases between. CDR3 residues: CASTTHFGGSYNEQFF. The CDR3 bases are TGTGCCAGCACCACCCACTTTGGGGGCTCCTACAATGAGCAGTTCTTC.

The rearrangement uses TRBV2 and TRBJ1-5; TRBD1 matches at 7 bases. The V segment lost 8 bases and the J segment 3 bases; nucleotides outside the gene matches: 10. CDR1 is SNHLY, CDR2 FYNNEI, per germline. This CDR3 contains 15 residues. CDR3 loop: CASRGGRGSNQPQHF. The CDR3 DNA reads TGTGCCAGCCGAGGGGGCAGGGGGTCCAATCAGCCCCAGCATTTT.

J is TRBJ2-7 and V is TRBV6-5, with D perhaps TRBD2 (5 bases). V lost 2 bases, J lost 6 bases, and 11 bases lay in between. Germline values: CDR1 MNHEY, CDR2 SVGAGI. The CDR3 covers 13 residues. The CDR3 here is CASSYEVAGEQYF. CDR3 nucleotide sequence: TGTGCCAGCAGTTACGAGGTGGCGGGCGAGCAGTACTTC.

This clone has only one observation. This chain connects TRBV12-5 to TRBJ2-7; 10 bases are a match to TRBD1. CDR3 length equals 17 residues. V lost 0 bases, J lost 7 bases, and 12 bases stayed unmatched. CDR1 LGHNT and CDR2 FRNRAP come from the germline V gene. The CDR3 loop reads CASGLVPPGQGKVEQYF. CDR3 DNA: TGTGCTAGTGGTTTGGTACCCCCGGGACAGGGGAAAGTAGAGCAGTACTTC.

The chain recombines TRBV19 with TRBJ1-1, with 7 bases fitting TRBD1. CDR3 length: 14 amino acids. The germline CDR1 and CDR2 sequences are LNHDA and SQIVND (reference sequence). The V gene end was trimmed by 4 bases and the J gene end by 3 bases; junction bases not matched to a gene: 5. The CDR3 DNA sequence: TGTGCCAGTAGTACATCGACAGGGTACACTGAAGCTTTCTTT. Translating it yields CASSTSTGYTEAFF.

This clone was seen only a few times. The rearrangement uses TRBV9 and TRBJ2-7; 8 bases align to TRBD2. V lost 3 bases and J lost 3; bases outside the gene matches: 5. CDR3 length equals 14 residues. Germline assignment: CDR1 SGDLS and CDR2 YYNGEE. The CDR3 spells CASSGGLAGYEQYF. Here the CDR3 DNA reads TGTGCCAGCAGCGGAGGGCTAGCGGGCTACGAGCAGTACTTC.

V usage is TRBV5-6 and J usage is TRBJ1-2; D possibly corresponds to TRBD1 (5 bases). Trimming shortened V by 0 bases and J by 7 bases, and 13 bases separated the two germline ends. CDR3 length equals 14 residues. Germline-derived CDR1 and CDR2 are SGHDT and YYEEEE. The CDR3 sequence: CASSLEGVWGGYTF. CDR3 nucleotide sequence: TGTGCCAGCAGCTTGGAAGGGGTATGGGGTGGCTACACCTTC.

The V gene is TRBV28, the J gene TRBJ2-6; D call uncertain. Trimming took 8 bases from V and 1 from J, leaving 9 bases between them. Germline CDR1 is MDHEN and CDR2 is SYDVKM. The CDR3 contains 14 residues. Here the CDR3 reads CASLYRSGANVLTF. In DNA, the CDR3 is TGTGCCAGCCTATATCGATCTGGGGCCAACGTCCTGACTTTC. Full variable domain (remainder filled in from reference TRBV28 and TRBJ2-6): DVKVTQSSRYLVKRTGEKVFLECVQDMDHENMFWYRQDPGLGLRLIYFSYDVKMKEKGDIPEGYSVSREKKERFSLILESASTNQTSMYLCASLYRSGANVLTFGAGSRLTVL.